This entry lists 19 T cell receptor beta chains sequenced from one sample in a study of shared clonotypes between healthy human individuals. CD8 cells classed as naive were CD45RO-negative and positively selected for CCR7, excluding terminally differentiated effector memory CD45RA+ cells. TCRdb's copy holds only in-frame clones and misses some; the assay was immunoSEQ multiplex PCR. The sample shows approximately 1.9 million clones, around 93% of them seen only once. Input material: naive CD8+ T cells from PBMCs. These receptor sequences come from a man younger than 30 in good health. Some clones in this sample may be carry-over from other donors' samples.

The chain couples TRBV7-9 to TRBJ2-1; 11 positions agree with TRBD2. Per the germline V gene, CDR1 is SEHNR and CDR2 is FQNEAQ (reference sequence). V shed 5 bases and J 7 bases; nucleotides not matched to a gene: 10. This CDR3 comprises 16 residues. The CDR3 region has the DNA TGTGCCAGCAGCCCGCAACTAGCGGGAGTAAGAAATGAGCAGTTCTTC. Protein product: CASSPQLAGVRNEQFF.

Notes on this clone: The sample contains more than one DNA sequence encoding this CDR3. The chain combines TRBV28 with TRBJ1-5; D remains ambiguous. The ends were cut back, 0 bases at V and 7 bases at J, with 10 bases in the middle. This CDR3 comprises 14 residues. CDR1 is MDHEN, CDR2 SYDVKM, per germline. The CDR3 nucleotides are TGTGCCAGCAGTTTATGGGGAGGAGGCCAGCCCCAGCATTTT. Protein sequence: CASSLWGGGQPQHF.

A few counts support this clone. The rearrangement uses TRBV29-1 and TRBJ1-1, with D unclear. CDR1 SQVTM and CDR2 ANQGSEA come from the germline V gene. The CDR3 runs to 13 residues. V lost 4 bases to trimming and J lost 5 bases, with 14 bases between them. CDR3 sequence (DNA): TGCAGCGTTGTATTAGGAGTAGGGACTGAAGCTTTCTTT. It codes for CSVVLGVGTEAFF.

This CDR3 is CASSLGDPDRALDTQYF. The CDR3 bases are TGTGCCAGCAGTTTAGGGGACCCGGACAGGGCGTTGGATACGCAGTATTTT. The V and J genes are TRBV28 and TRBJ2-3, with 8 positions matching TRBD1. The CDR3 extends over 17 amino acids. V lost 2 bases and J lost 6; bases outside the gene matches: 13. CDR1 is MDHEN and CDR2 is SYDVKM in the germline V gene.

The V gene is TRBV6-5, the J gene TRBJ2-7; D call uncertain. Germline V gene sequence: CDR1 MNHEY, CDR2 SVGAGI. The ends were cut back, 0 bases at V and 7 bases at J, with 16 bases in the middle. The CDR3 contains 15 residues. CDR3 sequence reads: CASSYSLLAVGEQYF. Written as DNA, the CDR3 is TGTGCCAGCAGTTACTCGTTGCTCGCAGTGGGAGAGCAGTACTTC.

The genes are TRBV5-1 and TRBJ2-2, with 8 bases lining up with TRBD2. Germline V gives CDR1 SGHRS, CDR2 YFSETQ. V shed 8 bases, J shed 4 bases, and the junction held 10 bases outside the gene matches. This CDR3 spans 15 amino acids. CDR3: CASPPGGRSTGELFF. CDR3 coding DNA: TGCGCCAGTCCACCGGGGGGGCGAAGCACCGGGGAGCTGTTTTTT.

This clone came up once. Mismatch with germline at one junction end may stem from a read error. The rearrangement joins TRBV7-9 to TRBJ1-2, with TRBD1 matching over 10 bases. The CDR3 runs to 11 residues. The germline V gene has CDR1 SEHNR and CDR2 FQNEAQ (reference sequence). The CDR3 spells CASSSGQGTSF. The CDR3 bases are TGTGCCAGCAGCTCGGGACAGGGGACCTCCTTC.

In this sample, this clone turned up once. The genes are TRBV2 and TRBJ2-7, with D hard to call. Between the trimmed V and J ends, which lost 7 bases and 2 bases, there was a span of 12 bases. Per the germline V gene, CDR1 is SNHLY and CDR2 is FYNNEI. The CDR3 totals 13 residues. CDR3 sequence: CASNPRSTYEQYF. CDR3 coding DNA: TGTGCCAGCAACCCGCGTTCTACCTACGAGCAGTACTTC.

The rearrangement links TRBV7-3 to TRBJ2-2; D is uncertain. The CDR3 covers 12 residues. CDR1 and CDR2 (germline): SGHTA, FQGTGA. Trimming cost V 4 bases and J 7 bases, with 7 bases left between them. CDR3 nucleotide sequence: TGTGCCAGCAGCTACCTTCGCGGGGAGCTGTTTTTT. The encoded protein is CASSYLRGELFF.

The rearrangement uses TRBV4-3 and TRBJ2-3; D may be TRBD1 (6 bases). Germline V gene sequence: CDR1 LGHNA, CDR2 YSLEER. The CDR3 totals 16 residues. Trimming stripped 3 bases from V and 0 bases from J, with 13 bases between. As DNA, the CDR3 is TGCGCCAGCAGCCATCACAGGGTATCTAGCACAGATACGCAGTATTTT. Its translation: CASSHHRVSSTDTQYF.

The chain recombines TRBV5-6 with TRBJ1-4; maybe TRBD1 (6 bases). The CDR3 is 14 residues long. Per germline, CDR1 SGHDT and CDR2 YYEEEE. Trimming took off 4 bases at V and 8 bases at J, with 15 bases between the two ends. CDR3 loop: CASSQTGHGEKLFF. In nucleotides, the CDR3 is TGTGCCAGCAGCCAAACGGGACATGGGGAAAAACTGTTTTTT.

The V call is TRBV28, the J call TRBJ1-5; TRBD1 might be the D (5 bases). V lost 6 bases and J 4 bases, leaving 10 bases between the germline ends. The CDR3 extends over 13 amino acids. From germline, CDR1 is MDHEN and CDR2 SYDVKM. CDR3 sequence (DNA): TGTGCCAGCAGCGGGCAGGGAAATCAGCCCCAGCATTTT. This gives the protein CASSGQGNQPQHF. Complete variable domain (other parts from reference TRBV28 and TRBJ1-5): DVKVTQSSRYLVKRTGEKVFLECVQDMDHENMFWYRQDPGLGLRLIYFSYDVKMKEKGDIPEGYSVSREKKERFSLILESASTNQTSMYLCASSGQGNQPQHFGDGTRLSIL.

V usage is TRBV5-4 and J usage is TRBJ2-3; TRBD1 or TRBD2 may be the D gene (6 bases each). The V and J ends lost 7 bases and 1 base respectively, with 16 bases between them. Germline lookup yields CDR1 SGHNT and CDR2 YYREEE (reference sequence). The CDR3 sequence is 15 residues long. The CDR3 is CASLFRGGGTDTQYF. CDR3 nucleotide sequence: TGTGCCAGCCTCTTCAGGGGAGGTGGCACAGATACGCAGTATTTT.

The chain joins TRBV28 to TRBJ2-3; the match to TRBD2 covers 7 bases. The ends lost 10 bases at V and 2 bases at J; junction bases unmatched: 3. The CDR3 length is 12 residues. Germline lookup yields CDR1 MDHEN and CDR2 SYDVKM. The CDR3 protein is CATGLVTDTQYF. In DNA, the CDR3 is TGTGCCACCGGACTAGTCACAGATACGCAGTATTTT.

This chain joins TRBV9 and TRBJ2-7; the D gene could be TRBD1 or TRBD2 (6 bases each). V was cut by 4 bases and J by 0 bases, with 11 bases left in between. The CDR3 has 14 residues. The V gene's germline CDR1 is SGDLS and CDR2 YYNGEE. The DNA for the CDR3 is TGTGCCAGCAGCTCTCCGGGGGCCTCCTACGAGCAGTACTTC. Translating gives CASSSPGASYEQYF.

This clone has a handful of counts. The genes are TRBV30 and TRBJ1-1; D unresolved. The CDR3 is made up of 14 amino acids. CDR1 and CDR2 (germline): GTSNPN, SVGIG (reference sequence). V was pared by 0 bases and J by 1 base, with 9 bases between. For the CDR3, the DNA is TGTGCCTGGAGTGTACATAGAACGAACACTGAAGCTTTCTTT. It encodes CAWSVHRTNTEAFF.

The rearrangement uses TRBV27 and TRBJ2-7, with D tentatively TRBD1 (5 bases). Germline lookup yields CDR1 MNHEY and CDR2 SMNVEV (reference sequence). This CDR3 is 16 amino acids long. V shed 0 bases and J shed 2 bases, with 14 bases lying between them. In DNA, the CDR3 is TGTGCCAGCAGTTTATCGTCGTCAGGGAACGCCTACGAGCAGTACTTC. Protein product: CASSLSSSGNAYEQYF.

V and J are TRBV29-1 and TRBJ2-7, with unresolved D. Germline V gene data show CDR1 as SQVTM and CDR2 as ANQGSEA. The CDR3 has 13 amino acids. V was cut by 7 bases and J by 0 bases, with 13 bases left in between. The CDR3 reads CSGLGGSSYEQYF. CDR3 nucleotide sequence: TGCAGCGGACTGGGCGGCAGCTCCTACGAGCAGTACTTC.

This clone was seen a single time. The V call is TRBV21-1, the J call TRBJ2-7. TRBV21-1 is a pseudogene locus. There are 15 residues in the CDR3. The CDR3 sequence: CASSNRAGTVYEQYF. The CDR3 bases are TGTGCCAGCAGCAACCGGGCAGGTACCGTCTACGAGCAGTACTTC.